This entry lists 19 T cell receptor beta chains sequenced from one sample in a study of blood T cell repertoires in COVID-19. Assay used: immunoSEQ multiplex PCR; TCRdb lists only in-frame clones, some missing. The table has roughly 240,000 clones, around four fifths seen once. The sequencing sample was made of PBMCs or T cells enriched from blood (not recorded which). Receptor source: a woman in her thirties or forties who had been exposed to COVID-19.

The gene calls are TRBV4-1 and TRBJ2-7; D not resolved. CDR1 and CDR2 from the germline V gene are MGHRA and YSYEKL. The length of the CDR3 is 15 residues. V was shortened by 3 bases and J by 4 bases, with 16 bases between the two germline ends. CDR3 in DNA: TGCGCCAGCAGCCAGATCGTAGACACAGTATACGAGCAGTACTTC. It encodes CASSQIVDTVYEQYF.

The J gene is TRBJ2-1, the V gene TRBV7-2, with 9 bases that match TRBD2. CDR3 length: 14 amino acids. V shed 5 bases, J shed 9 bases, and the junction held 8 bases outside the gene matches. Germline values: CDR1 SGHTA, CDR2 FQGNSA. CDR3 DNA sequence: TGTGCCAGCAGCCTCACCAGACTAGCGGCTGAGCAGTTCTTC. It is translated as CASSLTRLAAEQFF.

This clone was detected once. The chain carries TRBV7-2 and TRBJ1-2, with D hard to call. V gave up 1 base and J gave up 3 bases, with 15 bases separating them. Germline loops: CDR1 SGHTA, CDR2 FQGNSA. This CDR3 contains 16 residues. Here the CDR3 reads CASSLEQWMGDYGYTF. CDR3 sequence (DNA): TGTGCCAGCAGCTTAGAACAGTGGATGGGAGACTATGGCTACACCTTC. Full variable domain (outside the CDR3, taken from reference TRBV7-2 and TRBJ1-2): GAGVSQSPSNKVTEKGKDVELRCDPISGHTALYWYRQSLGQGLEFLIYFQGNSAPDKSGLPSDRFSAERTGGSVSTLTIQRTQQEDSAVYLCASSLEQWMGDYGYTFGSGTRLTVV.

The chain uses TRBV24-1 and TRBJ1-3; TRBD1 aligns across 8 bases. Germline V CDR1 and CDR2: KGHDR, SFDVKD. The CDR3 loop spans 13 amino acids. J gave up 2 bases and V 9 bases, and 2 bases lay outside the gene matches. Here the CDR3 DNA reads TGTGCCACCCTGGACAGGGCTGGAAACACCATATATTTT. As protein: CATLDRAGNTIYF.

The chain links TRBV5-5 to TRBJ1-5, with D possibly TRBD1 on 5 matching bases. V was shortened by 4 bases and J by 3 bases, with 14 bases between the two germline ends. Germline V lookup: CDR1 SGHKS, CDR2 YYEKEE (reference sequence). The CDR3 spans 15 residues. The CDR3: CASSPARGINQPQHF. The CDR3, as DNA: TGTGCCAGCAGCCCGGCTCGGGGGATCAATCAGCCCCAGCATTTT.

V and J are TRBV7-9 and TRBJ2-5; D call uncertain. The CDR3 runs 13 residues. V dropped 1 base and J dropped 5 bases, with 8 bases sitting between them. Per germline, CDR1 SEHNR and CDR2 FQNEAQ (reference sequence). CDR3 DNA sequence: TGTGCCAGCAGCTTAGATAATCGTGAGACCCAGTACTTC. Encoded protein: CASSLDNRETQYF.

The chain links TRBV5-1 to TRBJ1-2; 8 nucleotides agree with TRBD1. Per germline, CDR1 SGHRS and CDR2 YFSETQ. V shed 4 bases and J 7 bases; nucleotides not matched to a gene: 9. This CDR3 has 14 amino acids. Written as DNA, the CDR3 is TGCGCCAGCAGCCCCGGCGGACAGGGAGGTGGCTACACCTTC. It translates to CASSPGGQGGGYTF.

The chain links TRBV30 to TRBJ2-7, with TRBD2 matching over 7 bases. After removal of 4 bases from V and 6 bases from J, the junction contained 6 bases not matched to a gene. CDR3 length: 12 amino acids. Germline assignment: CDR1 GTSNPN and CDR2 SVGIG (reference sequence). In DNA, the CDR3 is TGTGCCTGGACCCGCGGGGGAGGCGAGCAGTACTTC. Its protein product is CAWTRGGGEQYF.

DNA of the CDR3: TGTGCCAGTAGTATGGAACCACAGGGTTTCAGCTACACCTTC. It codes for CASSMEPQGFSYTF. The chain joins TRBV19 to TRBJ1-2, with D perhaps TRBD1 (6 bases). Germline-derived CDR1 and CDR2 are LNHDA and SQIVND (reference sequence). CDR3 length equals 14 residues. Trimming took off 3 bases at V and 9 bases at J, with 17 bases between the two ends. Full variable domain (rest looked up from reference TRBV19 and TRBJ1-2): DGGITQSPKYLFRKEGQNVTLSCEQNLNHDAMYWYRQDPGQGLRLIYYSQIVNDFQKGDIAEGYSVSREKKESFPLTVTSAQKNPTAFYLCASSMEPQGFSYTFGSGTRLTVV.

This chain connects TRBV30 to TRBJ1-2; a possible D gene is TRBD1 (5 bases). Trimming shortened V by 8 bases and J by 4 bases, and 14 bases separated the two germline ends. Per germline, CDR1 GTSNPN and CDR2 SVGIG (reference sequence). CDR3 length: 12 residues. In nucleotides, the CDR3 is TGTGCCCGAGGGGAGGGTGGCTATGGCTACACCTTC. It is translated as CARGEGGYGYTF.

The chain employs TRBV7-6 and TRBJ2-7; 11 positions match TRBD1. The V gene end was trimmed by 5 bases and the J gene end by 7 bases; junction bases not matched to a gene: 13. Germline V gene data show CDR1 as SGHVS and CDR2 as FNYEAQ. The length of the CDR3 is 16 residues. The chain's CDR3 is CASSPSRGQGAREQYF. CDR3 DNA: TGTGCCAGCAGCCCATCCCGAGGACAGGGGGCGCGGGAGCAGTACTTC.

V usage is TRBV28 and J usage is TRBJ1-6; D unresolved. Germline CDR1 MDHEN, CDR2 SYDVKM. The CDR3 loop spans 14 amino acids. The germline V and J ends were trimmed by 3 bases and 10 bases, with 13 bases remaining between them. CDR3: CASSLLGQRSPLHF. The CDR3, as DNA: TGTGCCAGCAGTTTGTTAGGGCAGCGGTCACCCCTCCACTTT.

CDR3 sequence reads: CASSMEVWQPQHF. CDR3 bases: TGTGCCAGTAGTATGGAGGTGTGGCAGCCCCAGCATTTT. The chain combines TRBV19 with TRBJ1-5; D is unresolved. V dropped 3 bases and J dropped 7 bases, with 10 bases sitting between them. This CDR3 region has 13 residues. Germline V CDR1 and CDR2: LNHDA, SQIVND (reference sequence). Drawing the rest from reference TRBV19 and TRBJ1-5, the complete variable domain is DGGITQSPKYLFRKEGQNVTLSCEQNLNHDAMYWYRQDPGQGLRLIYYSQIVNDFQKGDIAEGYSVSREKKESFPLTVTSAQKNPTAFYLCASSMEVWQPQHFGDGTRLSIL.

This clone was picked up one time. The chain combines TRBV27 with TRBJ2-7; 7 bases map to TRBD1. The CDR3 sequence is 15 residues long. With V trimmed by 3 bases and J by 2 bases, 7 bases remained unmatched. The V gene's germline CDR1 is MNHEY and CDR2 SMNVEV (reference sequence). CDR3 region: CASSLWDSHPYEQYF. The CDR3 region has the DNA TGTGCCAGCAGTTTGTGGGACAGCCACCCCTACGAGCAGTACTTC.

The chain joins TRBV11-3 to TRBJ2-1, with D perhaps TRBD1 (6 bases). The germline gives CDR1 SGHNT, CDR2 YENEEA. The V end lost 5 bases, the J end lost 6 bases, and 17 bases lay between the germline ends. The CDR3 covers 15 residues. The CDR3, as DNA: TGTGCCAGCAGCCGAACAATTCAGACAGGCAATGAGCAGTTCTTC. Its translation is CASSRTIQTGNEQFF.

V and J are TRBV5-4 and TRBJ1-2; 10 bases are a match to TRBD1. The CDR3 has 13 amino acids. The trim removed 4 bases at V and 6 bases at J, leaving 3 bases unmatched. Germline lookup yields CDR1 SGHNT and CDR2 YYREEE (reference sequence). The CDR3 protein is CASSVGQGDGYTF. The CDR3, as DNA: TGTGCCAGCAGCGTCGGACAGGGGGATGGCTACACCTTC.

The rearrangement uses TRBV5-1 and TRBJ2-3, with 7 positions matching TRBD1. With V trimmed by 5 bases and J by 5 bases, 2 bases remained unmatched. The length of the CDR3 is 12 residues. Germline CDR1 SGHRS, CDR2 YFSETQ. CDR3 protein: CASSPGGDTQYF. CDR3 coding DNA: TGCGCCAGCAGTCCAGGGGGAGATACGCAGTATTTT.

At least ten counts were recorded for this clone. This chain joins TRBV27 and TRBJ2-7, with TRBD1 matching 9 bases. Germline CDR1 MNHEY, CDR2 SMNVEV (reference sequence). The CDR3 covers 15 residues. J lost 3 bases, V lost 0 bases, and 3 bases had no gene match. Here the CDR3 reads CASSLSPGQGYEQYF. DNA for the CDR3: TGTGCCAGCAGTTTATCTCCGGGACAGGGCTACGAGCAGTACTTC.

The rearrangement joins TRBV18 to TRBJ1-4; the match to TRBD1 covers 7 bases. This CDR3 is 16 amino acids long. Germline V gene sequence: CDR1 KGHSH, CDR2 LQKENI. J was trimmed by 8 bases and V by 3 bases; bases with no gene match: 12. CDR3 in amino acids: CASSPSQGQYGEKLFF. CDR3 nucleotide sequence: TGTGCCAGCTCACCCTCCCAGGGACAGTACGGGGAAAAACTGTTTTTT. Variable domain in full (rest from reference TRBV18 and TRBJ1-4): NAGVMQNPRHLVRRRGQEARLRCSPMKGHSHVYWYRQLPEEGLKFMVYLQKENIIDESGMPKERFSAEFPKEGPSILRIQQVVRGDSAAYFCASSPSQGQYGEKLFFGSGTQLSVL.